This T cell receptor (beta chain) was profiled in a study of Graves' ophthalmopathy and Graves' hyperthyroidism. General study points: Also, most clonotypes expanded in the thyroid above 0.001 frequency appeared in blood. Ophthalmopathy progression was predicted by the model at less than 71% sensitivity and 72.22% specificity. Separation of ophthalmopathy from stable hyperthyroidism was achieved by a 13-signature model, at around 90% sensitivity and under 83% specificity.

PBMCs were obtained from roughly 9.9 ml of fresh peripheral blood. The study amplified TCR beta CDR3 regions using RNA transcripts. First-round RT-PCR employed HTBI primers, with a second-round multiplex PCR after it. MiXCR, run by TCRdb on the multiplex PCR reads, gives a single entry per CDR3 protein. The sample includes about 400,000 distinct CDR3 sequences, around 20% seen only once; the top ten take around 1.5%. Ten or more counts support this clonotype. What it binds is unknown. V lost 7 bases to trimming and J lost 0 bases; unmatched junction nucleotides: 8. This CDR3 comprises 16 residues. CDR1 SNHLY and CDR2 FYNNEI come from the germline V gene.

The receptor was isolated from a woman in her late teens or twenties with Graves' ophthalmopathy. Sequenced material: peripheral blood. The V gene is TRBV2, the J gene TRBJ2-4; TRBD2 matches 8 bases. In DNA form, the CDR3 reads TGTGCCAGCACCGCTCGGGGGGGTTCAGCCAAAAACATTCAGTACTTC. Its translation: CASTARGGSAKNIQYF.